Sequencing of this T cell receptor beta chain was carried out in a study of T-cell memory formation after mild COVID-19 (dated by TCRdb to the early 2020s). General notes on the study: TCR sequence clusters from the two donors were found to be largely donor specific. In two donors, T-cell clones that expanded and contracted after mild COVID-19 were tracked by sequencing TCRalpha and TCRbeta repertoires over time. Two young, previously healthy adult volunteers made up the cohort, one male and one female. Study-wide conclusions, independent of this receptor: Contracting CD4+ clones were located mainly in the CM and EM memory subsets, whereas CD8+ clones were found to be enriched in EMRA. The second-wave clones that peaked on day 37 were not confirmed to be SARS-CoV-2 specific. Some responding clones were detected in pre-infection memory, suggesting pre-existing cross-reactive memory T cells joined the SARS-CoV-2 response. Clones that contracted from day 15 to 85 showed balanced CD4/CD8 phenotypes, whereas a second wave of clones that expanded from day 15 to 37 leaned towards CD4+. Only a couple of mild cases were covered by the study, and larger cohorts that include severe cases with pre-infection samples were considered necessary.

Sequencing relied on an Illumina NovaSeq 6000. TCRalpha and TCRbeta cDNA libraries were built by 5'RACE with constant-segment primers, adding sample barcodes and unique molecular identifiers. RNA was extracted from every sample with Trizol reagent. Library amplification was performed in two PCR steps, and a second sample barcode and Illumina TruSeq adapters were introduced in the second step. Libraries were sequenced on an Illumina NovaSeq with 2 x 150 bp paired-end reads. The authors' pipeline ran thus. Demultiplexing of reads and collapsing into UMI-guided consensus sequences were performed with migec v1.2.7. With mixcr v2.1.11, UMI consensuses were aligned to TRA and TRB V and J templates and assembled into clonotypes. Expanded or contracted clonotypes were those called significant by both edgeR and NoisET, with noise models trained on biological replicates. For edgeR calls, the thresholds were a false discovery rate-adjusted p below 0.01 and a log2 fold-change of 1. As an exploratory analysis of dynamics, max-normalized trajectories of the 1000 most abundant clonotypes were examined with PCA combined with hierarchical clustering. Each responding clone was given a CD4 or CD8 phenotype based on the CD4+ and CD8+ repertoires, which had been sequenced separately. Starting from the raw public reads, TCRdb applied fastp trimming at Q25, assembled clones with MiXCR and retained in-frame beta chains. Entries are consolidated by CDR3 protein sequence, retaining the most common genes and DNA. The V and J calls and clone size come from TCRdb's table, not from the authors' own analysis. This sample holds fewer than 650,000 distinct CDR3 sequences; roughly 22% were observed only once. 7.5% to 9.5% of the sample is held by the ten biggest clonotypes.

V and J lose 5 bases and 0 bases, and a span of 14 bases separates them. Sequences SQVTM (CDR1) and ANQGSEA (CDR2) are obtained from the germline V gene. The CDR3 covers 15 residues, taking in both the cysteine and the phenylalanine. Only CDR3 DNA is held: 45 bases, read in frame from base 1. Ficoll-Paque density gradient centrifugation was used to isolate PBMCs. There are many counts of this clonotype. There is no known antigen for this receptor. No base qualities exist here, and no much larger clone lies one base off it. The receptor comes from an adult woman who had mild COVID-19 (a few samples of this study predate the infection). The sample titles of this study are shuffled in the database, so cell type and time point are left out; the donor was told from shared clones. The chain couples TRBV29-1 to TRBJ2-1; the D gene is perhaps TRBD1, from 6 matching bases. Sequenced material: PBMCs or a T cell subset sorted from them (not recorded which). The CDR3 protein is CSVLTGTSSYNEQFF. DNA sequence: TGCAGCGTTCTCACAGGGACGAGCTCCTACAATGAGCAGTTCTTC.